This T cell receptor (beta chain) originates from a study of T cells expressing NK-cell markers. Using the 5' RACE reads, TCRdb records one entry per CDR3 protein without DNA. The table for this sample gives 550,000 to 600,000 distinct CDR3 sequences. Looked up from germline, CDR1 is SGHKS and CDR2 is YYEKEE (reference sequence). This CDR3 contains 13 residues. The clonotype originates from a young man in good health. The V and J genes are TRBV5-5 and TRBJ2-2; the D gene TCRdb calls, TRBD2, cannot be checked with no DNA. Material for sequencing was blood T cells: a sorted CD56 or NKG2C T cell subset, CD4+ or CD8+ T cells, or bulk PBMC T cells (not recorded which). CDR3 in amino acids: CASSSTIGGELFF.